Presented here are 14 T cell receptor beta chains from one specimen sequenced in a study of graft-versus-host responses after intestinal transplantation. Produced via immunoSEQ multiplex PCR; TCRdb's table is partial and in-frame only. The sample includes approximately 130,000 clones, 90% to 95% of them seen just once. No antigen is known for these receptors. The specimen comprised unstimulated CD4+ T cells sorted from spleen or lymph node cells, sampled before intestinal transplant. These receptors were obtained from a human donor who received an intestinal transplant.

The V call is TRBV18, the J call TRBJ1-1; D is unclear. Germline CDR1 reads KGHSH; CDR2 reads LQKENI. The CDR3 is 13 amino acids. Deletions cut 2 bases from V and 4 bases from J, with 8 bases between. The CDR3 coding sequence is TGTGCCAGCTCACCAGATAAACTCACTGAAGCTTTCTTT. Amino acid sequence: CASSPDKLTEAFF. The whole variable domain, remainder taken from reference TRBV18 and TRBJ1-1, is NAGVMQNPRHLVRRRGQEARLRCSPMKGHSHVYWYRQLPEEGLKFMVYLQKENIIDESGMPKERFSAEFPKEGPSILRIQQVVRGDSAAYFCASSPDKLTEAFFGQGTRLTVV.

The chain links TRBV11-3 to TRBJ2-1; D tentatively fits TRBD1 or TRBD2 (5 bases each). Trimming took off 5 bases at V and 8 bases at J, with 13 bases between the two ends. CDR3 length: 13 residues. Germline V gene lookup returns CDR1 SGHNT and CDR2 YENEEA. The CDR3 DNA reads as TGTGCCAGCAGCGTCCTTCTGGGGGATGAGCAGTTCTTC. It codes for CASSVLLGDEQFF.

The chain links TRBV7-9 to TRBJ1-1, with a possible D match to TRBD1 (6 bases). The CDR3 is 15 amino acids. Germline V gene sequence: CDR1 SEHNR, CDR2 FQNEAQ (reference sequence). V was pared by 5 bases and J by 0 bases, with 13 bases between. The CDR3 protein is CASSPATGMNTEAFF. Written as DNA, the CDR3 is TGTGCCAGCAGCCCCGCGACAGGCATGAACACTGAAGCTTTCTTT.

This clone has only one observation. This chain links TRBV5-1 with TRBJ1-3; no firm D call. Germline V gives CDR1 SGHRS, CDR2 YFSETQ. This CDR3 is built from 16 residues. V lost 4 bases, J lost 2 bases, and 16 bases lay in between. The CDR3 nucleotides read TGCGCCAGCAGCCCAAACGGTTTGGGCGCTGGAAACACCATATATTTT. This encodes CASSPNGLGAGNTIYF.

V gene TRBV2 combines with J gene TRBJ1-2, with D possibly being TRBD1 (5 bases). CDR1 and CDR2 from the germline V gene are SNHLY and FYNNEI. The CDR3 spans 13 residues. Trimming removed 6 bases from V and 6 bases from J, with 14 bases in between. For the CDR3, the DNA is TGTGCCAGCAGCCAGGGAAGGGTCGATGGCTACACCTTC. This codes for CASSQGRVDGYTF.

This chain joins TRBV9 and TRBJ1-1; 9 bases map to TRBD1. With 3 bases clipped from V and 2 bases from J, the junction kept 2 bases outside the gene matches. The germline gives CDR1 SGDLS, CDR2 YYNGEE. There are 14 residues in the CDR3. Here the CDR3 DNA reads TGTGCCAGCAGCGCGGGACAGGGTAACACTGAAGCTTTCTTT. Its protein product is CASSAGQGNTEAFF.

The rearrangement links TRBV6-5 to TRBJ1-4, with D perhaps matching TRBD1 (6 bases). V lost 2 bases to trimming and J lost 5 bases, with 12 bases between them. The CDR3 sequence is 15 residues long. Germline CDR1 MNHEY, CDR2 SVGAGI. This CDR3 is CASSYGSQGNEKLFF. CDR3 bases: TGTGCCAGCAGTTACGGTTCTCAGGGGAATGAAAAACTGTTTTTT.

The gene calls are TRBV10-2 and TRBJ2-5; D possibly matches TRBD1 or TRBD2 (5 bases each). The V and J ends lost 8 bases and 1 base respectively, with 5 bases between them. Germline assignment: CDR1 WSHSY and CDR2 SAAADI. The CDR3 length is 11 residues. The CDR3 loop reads CASGGQETQYF. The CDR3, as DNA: TGCGCCAGCGGGGGCCAAGAGACCCAGTACTTC.

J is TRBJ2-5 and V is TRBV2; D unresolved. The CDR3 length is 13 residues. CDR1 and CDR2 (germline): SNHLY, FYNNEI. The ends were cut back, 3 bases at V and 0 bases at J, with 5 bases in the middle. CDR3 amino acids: CASSDGYQETQYF. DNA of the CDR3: TGTGCCAGCAGTGATGGGTACCAAGAGACCCAGTACTTC.

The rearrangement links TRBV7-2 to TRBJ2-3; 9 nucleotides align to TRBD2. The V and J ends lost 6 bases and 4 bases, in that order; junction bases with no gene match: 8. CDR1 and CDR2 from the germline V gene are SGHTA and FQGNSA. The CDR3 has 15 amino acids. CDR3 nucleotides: TGTGCCAGCAGTTTGGTGCGGGGGGGCTCAGATACGCAGTATTTT. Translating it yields CASSLVRGGSDTQYF.

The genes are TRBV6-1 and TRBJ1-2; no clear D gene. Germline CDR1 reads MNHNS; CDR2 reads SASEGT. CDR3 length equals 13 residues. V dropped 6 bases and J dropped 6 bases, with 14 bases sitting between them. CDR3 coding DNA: TGTGCCAGCAGGGACCCGGCTCATCATGGCTACACCTTC. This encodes CASRDPAHHGYTF.

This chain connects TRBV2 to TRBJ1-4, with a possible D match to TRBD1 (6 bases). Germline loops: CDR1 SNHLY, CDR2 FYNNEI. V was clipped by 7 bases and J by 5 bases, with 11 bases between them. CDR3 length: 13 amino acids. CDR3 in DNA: TGTGCCAGCATTAGTCAGGGGAATGAAAAACTGTTTTTT. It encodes CASISQGNEKLFF.

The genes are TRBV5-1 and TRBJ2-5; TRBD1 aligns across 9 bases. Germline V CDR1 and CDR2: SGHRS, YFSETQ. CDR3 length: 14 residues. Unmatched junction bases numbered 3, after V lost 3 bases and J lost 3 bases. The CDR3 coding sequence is TGCGCCAGCAGCTCCTGGACAGGGGAAGAGACCCAGTACTTC. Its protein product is CASSSWTGEETQYF.

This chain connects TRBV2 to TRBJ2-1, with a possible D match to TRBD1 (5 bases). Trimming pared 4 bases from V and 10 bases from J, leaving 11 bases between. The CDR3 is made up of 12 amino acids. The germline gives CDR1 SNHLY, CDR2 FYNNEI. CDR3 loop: CASSVSRTEQFF. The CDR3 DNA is TGTGCCAGCAGTGTATCGCGGACAGAGCAGTTCTTC.